This T cell receptor beta chain was sequenced during a study of cytomegalovirus exposure and HLA in healthy donors. Whole-study results and caveats: Earlier analysis looked at TCR beta V segments, and most were productive about 90% or about 30% of the time.

Concerning this clone itself: The antigen is undetermined.

The CDR3 sequence is 14 residues long. V lost 5 bases to trimming and J lost 4 bases; unmatched junction nucleotides: 6. Germline V CDR1 and CDR2: LNHDA, SQIVND (reference sequence). 60 Vbeta and 13 Jbeta primers were used in PCR. The assay was immunoSEQ multiplex PCR, and TCRdb's table has in-frame clones only and misses some. This sample has roughly 200,000 clones; around 88% occur once, and the top ten carry approximately 1.6%. Sequenced material: PBMCs. V is TRBV19 and J is TRBJ2-5; 8 bases match TRBD2. The source of this sequence is a man between 35 and 55 years old in good health and CMV-seropositive. CDR3 sequence (DNA): TGTGCCAGTAGTGCGGGGACTAGGGTAGAGACCCAGTACTTC. Residues: CASSAGTRVETQYF.